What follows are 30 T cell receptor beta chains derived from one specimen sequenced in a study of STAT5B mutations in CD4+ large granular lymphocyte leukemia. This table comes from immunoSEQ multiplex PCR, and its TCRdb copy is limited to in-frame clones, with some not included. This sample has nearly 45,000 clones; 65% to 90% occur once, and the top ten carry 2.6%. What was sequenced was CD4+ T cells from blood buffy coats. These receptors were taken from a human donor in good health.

CDR3 region: CASSQAGGLGGNTIYF. The DNA for the CDR3 is TGTGCCAGCAGCCAAGCCGGGGGGCTGGGTGGAAACACCATATATTTT. The genes are TRBV14 and TRBJ1-3, with D possibly matching TRBD1 (6 bases). CDR3 length equals 16 residues. Per the germline V gene, CDR1 is SGHDN and CDR2 is FVKESK. Trimming took off 1 base at V and 3 bases at J, with 13 bases between the two ends. The whole variable domain, remainder taken from reference TRBV14 and TRBJ1-3, is EAGVTQFPSHSVIEKGQTVTLRCDPISGHDNLYWYRRVMGKEIKFLLHFVKESKQDESGMPNNRFLAERTGGTYSTLKVQPAELEDSGVYFCASSQAGGLGGNTIYFGEGSWLTVV.

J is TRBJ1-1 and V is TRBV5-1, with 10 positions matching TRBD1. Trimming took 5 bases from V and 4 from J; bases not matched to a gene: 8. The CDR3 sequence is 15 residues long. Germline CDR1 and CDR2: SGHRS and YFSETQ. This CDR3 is CASSFAGTGATEAFF. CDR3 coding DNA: TGCGCCAGCAGTTTCGCCGGGACAGGGGCCACTGAAGCTTTCTTT.

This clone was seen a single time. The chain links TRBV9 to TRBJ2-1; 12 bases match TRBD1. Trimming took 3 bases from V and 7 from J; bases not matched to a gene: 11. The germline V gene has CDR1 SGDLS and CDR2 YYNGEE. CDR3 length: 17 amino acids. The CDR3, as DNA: TGTGCCAGCAGCGCCTCCTCGGGGACAGGGGGCGGGAATGAGCAGTTCTTC. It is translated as CASSASSGTGGGNEQFF.

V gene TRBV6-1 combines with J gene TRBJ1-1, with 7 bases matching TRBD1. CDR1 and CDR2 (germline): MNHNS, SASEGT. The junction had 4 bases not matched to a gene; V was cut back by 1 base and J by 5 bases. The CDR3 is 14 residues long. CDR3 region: CASSEGGRGTEAFF. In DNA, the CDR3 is TGTGCCAGCAGTGAAGGGGGCAGGGGGACTGAAGCTTTCTTT.

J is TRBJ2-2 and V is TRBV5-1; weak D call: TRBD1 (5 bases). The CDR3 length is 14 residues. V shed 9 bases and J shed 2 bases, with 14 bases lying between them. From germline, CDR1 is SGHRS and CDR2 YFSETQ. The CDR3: CATTTATNTGELFF. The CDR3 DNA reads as TGCGCCACAACGACAGCCACCAACACCGGGGAGCTGTTTTTT.

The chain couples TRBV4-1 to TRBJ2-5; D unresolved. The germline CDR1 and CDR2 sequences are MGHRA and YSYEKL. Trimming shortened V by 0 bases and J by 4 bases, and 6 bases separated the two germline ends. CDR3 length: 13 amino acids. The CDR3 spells CASSQENGETQYF. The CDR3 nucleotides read TGCGCCAGCAGCCAAGAAAACGGAGAGACCCAGTACTTC.

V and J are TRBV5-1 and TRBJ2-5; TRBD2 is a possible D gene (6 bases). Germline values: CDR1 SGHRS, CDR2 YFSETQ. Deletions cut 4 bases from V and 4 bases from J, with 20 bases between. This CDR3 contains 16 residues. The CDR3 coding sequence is TGCGCCAGCAGCCCGTGGGCTGGGATCGGGGGAGAGACCCAGTACTTC. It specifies CASSPWAGIGGETQYF.

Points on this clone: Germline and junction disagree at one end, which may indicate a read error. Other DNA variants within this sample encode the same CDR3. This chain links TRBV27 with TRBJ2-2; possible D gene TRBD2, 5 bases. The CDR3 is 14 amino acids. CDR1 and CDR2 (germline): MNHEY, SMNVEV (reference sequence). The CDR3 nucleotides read TGTGCCAGCAGCTTACGACGTCACACCGGGGAACTGTTTTTT. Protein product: CASSLRRHTGELFF.

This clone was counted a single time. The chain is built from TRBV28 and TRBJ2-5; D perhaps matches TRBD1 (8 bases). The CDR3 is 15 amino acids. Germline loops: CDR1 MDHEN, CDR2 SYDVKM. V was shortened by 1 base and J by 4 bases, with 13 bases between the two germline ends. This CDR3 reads CASSLFYRGGETQYF. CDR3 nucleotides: TGTGCCAGCAGTTTATTTTACAGGGGGGGAGAGACCCAGTACTTC.

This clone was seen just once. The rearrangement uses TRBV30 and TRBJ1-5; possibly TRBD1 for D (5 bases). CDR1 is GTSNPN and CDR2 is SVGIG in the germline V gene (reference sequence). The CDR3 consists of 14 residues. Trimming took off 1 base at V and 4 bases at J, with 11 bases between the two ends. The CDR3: CAWSGQFGNQPQHF. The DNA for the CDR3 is TGTGCCTGGAGTGGACAGTTTGGAAATCAGCCCCAGCATTTT.

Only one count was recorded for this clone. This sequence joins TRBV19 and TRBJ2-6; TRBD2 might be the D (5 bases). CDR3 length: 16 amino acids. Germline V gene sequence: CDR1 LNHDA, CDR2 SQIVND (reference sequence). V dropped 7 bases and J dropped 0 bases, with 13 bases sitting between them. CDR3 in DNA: TGTGCCAGTATATCGAGCGGAAGCTCTGGGGCCAACGTCCTGACTTTC. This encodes CASISSGSSGANVLTF.

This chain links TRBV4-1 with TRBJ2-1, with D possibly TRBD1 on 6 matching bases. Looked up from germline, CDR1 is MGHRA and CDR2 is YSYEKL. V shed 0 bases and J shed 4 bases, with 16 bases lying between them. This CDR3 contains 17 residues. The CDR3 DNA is TGCGCCAGCAGCCAAGAAGGGAAGGGGGTGGGGTACAATGAGCAGTTCTTC. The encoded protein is CASSQEGKGVGYNEQFF.

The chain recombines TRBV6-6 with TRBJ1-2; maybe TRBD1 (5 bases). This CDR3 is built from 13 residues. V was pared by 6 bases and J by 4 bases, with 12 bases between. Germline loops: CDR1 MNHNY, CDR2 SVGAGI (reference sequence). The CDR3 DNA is TGTGCCAGCAGCTCCCGACAGTTCTATGGCTACACCTTC. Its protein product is CASSSRQFYGYTF.

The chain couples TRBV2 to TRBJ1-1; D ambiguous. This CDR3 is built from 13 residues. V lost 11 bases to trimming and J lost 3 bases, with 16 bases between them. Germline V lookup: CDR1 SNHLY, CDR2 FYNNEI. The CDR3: CAGRVSSYTEAFF. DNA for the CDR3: TGTGCCGGACGGGTCAGTTCATACACTGAAGCTTTCTTT. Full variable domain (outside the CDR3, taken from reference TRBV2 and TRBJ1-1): EPEVTQTPSHQVTQMGQEVILRCVPISNHLYFYWYRQILGQKVEFLVSFYNNEISEKSEIFDDQFSVERPDGSNFTLKIRSTKLEDSAMYFCAGRVSSYTEAFFGQGTRLTVV.

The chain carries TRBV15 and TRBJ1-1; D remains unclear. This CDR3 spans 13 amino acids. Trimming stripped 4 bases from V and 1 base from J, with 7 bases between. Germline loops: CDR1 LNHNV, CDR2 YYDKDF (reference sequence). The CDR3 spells CATSTPWNTEAFF. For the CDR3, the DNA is TGTGCCACCAGCACCCCTTGGAACACTGAAGCTTTCTTT.

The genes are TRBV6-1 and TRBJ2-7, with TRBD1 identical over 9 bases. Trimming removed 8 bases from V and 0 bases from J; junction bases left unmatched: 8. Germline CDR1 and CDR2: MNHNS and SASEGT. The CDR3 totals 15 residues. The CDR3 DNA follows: TGTGCCAGCCGCCCCGGGACAGGGAGCTCCTACGAGCAGTACTTC. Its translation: CASRPGTGSSYEQYF.

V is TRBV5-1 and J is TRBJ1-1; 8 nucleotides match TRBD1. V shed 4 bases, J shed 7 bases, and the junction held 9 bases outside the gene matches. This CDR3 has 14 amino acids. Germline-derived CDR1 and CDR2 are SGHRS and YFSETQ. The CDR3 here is CASSTGQEGVEAFF. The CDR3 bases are TGCGCCAGCAGCACGGGACAGGAGGGGGTTGAAGCTTTCTTT.

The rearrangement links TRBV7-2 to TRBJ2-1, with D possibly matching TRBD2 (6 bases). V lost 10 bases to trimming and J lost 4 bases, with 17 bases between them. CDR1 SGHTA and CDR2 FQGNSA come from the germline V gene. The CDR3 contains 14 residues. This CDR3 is CAIGGGGAYNEQFF. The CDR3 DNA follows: TGTGCCATAGGTGGTGGCGGGGCGTACAATGAGCAGTTCTTC.

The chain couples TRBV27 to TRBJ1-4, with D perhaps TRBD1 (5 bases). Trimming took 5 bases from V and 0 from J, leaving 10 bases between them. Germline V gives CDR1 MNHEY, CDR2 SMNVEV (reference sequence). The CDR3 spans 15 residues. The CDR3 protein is CASSTGAATNEKLFF. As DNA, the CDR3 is TGTGCCAGCAGTACCGGGGCTGCAACTAATGAAAAACTGTTTTTT.

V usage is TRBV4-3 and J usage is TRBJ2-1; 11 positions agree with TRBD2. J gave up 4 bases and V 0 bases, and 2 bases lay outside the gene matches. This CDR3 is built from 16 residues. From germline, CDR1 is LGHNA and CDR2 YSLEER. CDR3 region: CASSQEGLADYNEQFF. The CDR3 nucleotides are TGCGCCAGCAGCCAAGAGGGACTAGCGGATTACAATGAGCAGTTCTTC.

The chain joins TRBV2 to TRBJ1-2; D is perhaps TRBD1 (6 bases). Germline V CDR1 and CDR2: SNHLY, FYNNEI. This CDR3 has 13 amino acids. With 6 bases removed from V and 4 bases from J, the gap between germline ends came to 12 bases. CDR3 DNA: TGTGCCAGCAGCCATGACAGGCTCTATGGCTACACCTTC. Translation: CASSHDRLYGYTF. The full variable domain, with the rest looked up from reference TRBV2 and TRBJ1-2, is EPEVTQTPSHQVTQMGQEVILRCVPISNHLYFYWYRQILGQKVEFLVSFYNNEISEKSEIFDDQFSVERPDGSNFTLKIRSTKLEDSAMYFCASSHDRLYGYTFGSGTRLTVV.

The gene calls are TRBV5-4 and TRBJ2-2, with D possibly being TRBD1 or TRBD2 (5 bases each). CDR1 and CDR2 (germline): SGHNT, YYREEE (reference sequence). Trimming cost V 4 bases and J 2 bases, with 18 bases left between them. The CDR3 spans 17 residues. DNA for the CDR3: TGTGCCAGCAGCCCCCGGGGACCGGGCGGAAACACCGGGGAGCTGTTTTTT. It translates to CASSPRGPGGNTGELFF.

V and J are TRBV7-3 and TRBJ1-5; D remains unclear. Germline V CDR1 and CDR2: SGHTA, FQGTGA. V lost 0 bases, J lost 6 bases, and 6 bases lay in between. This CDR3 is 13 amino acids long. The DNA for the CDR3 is TGTGCCAGCAGCTTAACCTCCGGTCAGCCCCAGCATTTT. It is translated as CASSLTSGQPQHF.

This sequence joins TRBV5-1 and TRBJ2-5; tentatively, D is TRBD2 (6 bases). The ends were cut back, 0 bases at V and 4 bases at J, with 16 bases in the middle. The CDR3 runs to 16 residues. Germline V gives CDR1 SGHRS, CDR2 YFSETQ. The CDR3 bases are TGCGCCAGCAGCTTGGTTTATTTAGCGGAGGGAGAGACCCAGTACTTC. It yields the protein CASSLVYLAEGETQYF.

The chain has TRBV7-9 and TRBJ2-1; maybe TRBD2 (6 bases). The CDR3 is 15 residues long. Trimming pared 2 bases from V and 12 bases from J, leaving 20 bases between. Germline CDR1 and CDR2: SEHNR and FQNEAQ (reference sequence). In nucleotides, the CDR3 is TGTGCCAGCAGCTTACTGGAGGGCCCCGCGTTTGGGCAGTTCTTC. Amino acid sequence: CASSLLEGPAFGQFF.

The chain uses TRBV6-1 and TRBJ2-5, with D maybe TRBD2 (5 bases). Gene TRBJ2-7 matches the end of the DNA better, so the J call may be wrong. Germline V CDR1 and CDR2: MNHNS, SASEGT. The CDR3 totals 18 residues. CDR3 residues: CASSERPLRRASSYEQYF. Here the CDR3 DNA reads TGTGCCAGCAGTGAACGTCCTCTAAGGCGGGCCAGCTCCTACGAGCAGTACTTC.

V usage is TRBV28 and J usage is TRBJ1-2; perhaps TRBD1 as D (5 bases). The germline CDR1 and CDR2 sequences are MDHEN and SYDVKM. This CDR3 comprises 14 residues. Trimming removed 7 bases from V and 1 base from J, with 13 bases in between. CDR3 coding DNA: TGTGCCAGCACTACCGGGGGATTTAACTATGGCTACACCTTC. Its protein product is CASTTGGFNYGYTF.

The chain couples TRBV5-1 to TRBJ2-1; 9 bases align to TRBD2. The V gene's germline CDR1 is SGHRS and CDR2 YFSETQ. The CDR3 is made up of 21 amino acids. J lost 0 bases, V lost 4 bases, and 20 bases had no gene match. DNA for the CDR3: TGCGCCAGCAGCCCCGCGGGGGCGGTACTGCGGGAGGGGAGCTCCTACAATGAGCAGTTCTTC. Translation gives CASSPAGAVLREGSSYNEQFF.

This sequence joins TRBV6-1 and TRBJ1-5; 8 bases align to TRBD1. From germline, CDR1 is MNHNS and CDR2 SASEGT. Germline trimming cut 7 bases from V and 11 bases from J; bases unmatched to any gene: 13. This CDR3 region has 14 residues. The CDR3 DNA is TGTGCCAGCAACGACATCCAGGGGGCGAAGTCCCAGCATTTT. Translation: CASNDIQGAKSQHF.

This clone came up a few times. CDR3 in amino acids: CASRRGSGSGRGQETQYF. The CDR3 region has the DNA TGTGCCAGTAGGAGGGGATCCGGGAGCGGGAGAGGGCAAGAGACCCAGTACTTC. The V call is TRBV19, the J call TRBJ2-5; 8 bases agree with TRBD2. The CDR3 is 18 amino acids. CDR1 and CDR2 from the germline V gene are LNHDA and SQIVND (reference sequence). Unmatched junction bases numbered 17, after V lost 6 bases and J lost 2 bases.